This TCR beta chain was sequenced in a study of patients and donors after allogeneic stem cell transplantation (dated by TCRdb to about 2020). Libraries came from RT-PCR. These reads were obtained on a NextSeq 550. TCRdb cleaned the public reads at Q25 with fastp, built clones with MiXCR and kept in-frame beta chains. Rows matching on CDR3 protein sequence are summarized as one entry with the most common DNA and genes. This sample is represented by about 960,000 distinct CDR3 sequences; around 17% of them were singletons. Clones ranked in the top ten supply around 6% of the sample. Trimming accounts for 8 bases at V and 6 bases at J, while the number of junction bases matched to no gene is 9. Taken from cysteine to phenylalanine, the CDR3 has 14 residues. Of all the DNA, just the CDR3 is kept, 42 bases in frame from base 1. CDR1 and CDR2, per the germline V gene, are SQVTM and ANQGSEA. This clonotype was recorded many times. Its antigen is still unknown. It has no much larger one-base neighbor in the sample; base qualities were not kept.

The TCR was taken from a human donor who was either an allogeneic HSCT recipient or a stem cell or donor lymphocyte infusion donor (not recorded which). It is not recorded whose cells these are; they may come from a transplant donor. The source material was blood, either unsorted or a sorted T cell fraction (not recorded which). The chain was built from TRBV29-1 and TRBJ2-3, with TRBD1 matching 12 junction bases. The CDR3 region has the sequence CSTRDRGPLDTQYF. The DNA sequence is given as TGCAGCACCCGGGACAGGGGGCCGCTGGATACGCAGTATTTT.